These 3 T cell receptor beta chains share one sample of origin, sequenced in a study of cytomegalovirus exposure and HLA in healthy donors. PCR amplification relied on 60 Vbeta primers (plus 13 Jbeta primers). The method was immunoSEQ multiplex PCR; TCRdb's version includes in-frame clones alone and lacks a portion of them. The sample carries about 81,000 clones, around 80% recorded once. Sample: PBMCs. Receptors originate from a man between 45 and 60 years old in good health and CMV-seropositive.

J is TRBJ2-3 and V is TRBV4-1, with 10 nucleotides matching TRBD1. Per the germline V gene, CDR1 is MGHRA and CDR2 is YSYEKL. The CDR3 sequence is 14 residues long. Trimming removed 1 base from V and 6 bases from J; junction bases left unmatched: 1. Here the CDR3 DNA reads TGCGCCAGCAGCCAAGGGACAGGGGGGGATACGCAGTATTTT. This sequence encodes CASSQGTGGDTQYF.

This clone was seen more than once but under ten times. This CDR3 reads CASSAEGGTNTGELFF. CDR3 DNA sequence: TGTGCCAGCAGCGCCGAGGGCGGAACGAACACCGGGGAGCTGTTTTTT. The V gene is TRBV9, the J gene TRBJ2-2; possible D gene TRBD2, 5 bases. Trimming took 3 bases from V and 0 from J, leaving 12 bases between them. This CDR3 has 16 residues. Germline loops: CDR1 SGDLS, CDR2 YYNGEE. Together with reference TRBV9 and TRBJ2-2, the CDR3 gives the full variable domain: DSGVTQTPKHLITATGQRVTLRCSPRSGDLSVYWYQQSLDQGLQFLIQYYNGEERAKGNILERFSAQQFPDLHSELNLSSLELGDSALYFCASSAEGGTNTGELFFGEGSRLTVL.

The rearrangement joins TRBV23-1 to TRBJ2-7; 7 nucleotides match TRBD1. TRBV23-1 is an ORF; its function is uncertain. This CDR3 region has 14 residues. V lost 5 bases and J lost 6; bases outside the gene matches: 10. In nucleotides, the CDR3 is TGCGCCAGCAGTGAAAAAAGGGGGCAGGGCGAGCAGTACTTC. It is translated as CASSEKRGQGEQYF.